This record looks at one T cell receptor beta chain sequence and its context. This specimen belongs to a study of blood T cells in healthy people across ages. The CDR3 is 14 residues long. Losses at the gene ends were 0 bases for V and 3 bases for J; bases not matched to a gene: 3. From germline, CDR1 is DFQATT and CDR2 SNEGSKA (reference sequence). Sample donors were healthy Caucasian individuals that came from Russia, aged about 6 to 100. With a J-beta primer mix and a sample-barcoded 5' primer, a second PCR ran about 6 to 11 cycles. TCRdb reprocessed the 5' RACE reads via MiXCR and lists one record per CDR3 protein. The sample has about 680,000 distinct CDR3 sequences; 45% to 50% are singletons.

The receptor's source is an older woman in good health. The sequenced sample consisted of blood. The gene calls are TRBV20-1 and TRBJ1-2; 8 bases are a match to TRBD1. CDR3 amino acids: CSARETGAYYGYTF. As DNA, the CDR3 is TGCAGTGCTAGAGAGACAGGGGCCTACTATGGCTACACCTTC.